These 7 T cell receptor beta chains share one sample of origin, sequenced in a study of T-cell reconstitution after alpha-beta-depleted transplantation in children. As it was prepared, the TCRbeta library received unique molecular identifiers. TCRdb reprocessed the PCR reads via MiXCR and lists one record per CDR3 protein. The table lists 500,000 to 600,000 distinct CDR3 sequences, roughly 27% of them singletons. Sequenced material: PBMCs, taken before TCRalphabeta/CD19-depleted stem cell transplant. The origin of the receptors is a boy younger than two with Wiskott-Aldrich syndrome, due to receive a stem cell transplant.

The genes are TRBV4-2 and TRBJ2-2, with TRBD2 matching over 13 bases. The J segment lost 2 bases and the V segment lost 6 bases, leaving 9 bases of the junction unmatched. This CDR3 contains 18 residues. Germline lookup yields CDR1 LGHNA and CDR2 YNFKEQ. Here the CDR3 DNA reads TGTGCCAGCAGTCCTGGGACTAGCGGGAAGGGAAACACCGGGGAGCTGTTTTTT. Its protein is CASSPGTSGKGNTGELFF.

This clonotype showed up just a few times. The J gene is TRBJ2-7, the V gene TRBV15; D may be TRBD1 (5 bases). This CDR3 is 13 amino acids long. V dropped 1 base and J dropped 2 bases, with 6 bases sitting between them. Germline CDR1 is LNHNV and CDR2 is YYDKDF (reference sequence). This CDR3 is CATSRVGAYEQYF. CDR3 nucleotide sequence: TGTGCCACCAGCAGAGTAGGGGCCTACGAGCAGTACTTC.

The chain couples TRBV5-6 to TRBJ1-5; the match to TRBD1 covers 7 bases. This CDR3 has 16 residues. CDR1 is SGHDT, CDR2 YYEEEE, per germline. The V gene end was trimmed by 0 bases and the J gene end by 2 bases; junction bases not matched to a gene: 5. CDR3 amino acids: CASSLARDRGNQPQHF. CDR3 sequence (DNA): TGTGCCAGCAGCTTGGCGAGAGACAGGGGCAATCAGCCCCAGCATTTT. Full variable domain (rest looked up from reference TRBV5-6 and TRBJ1-5): DAGVTQSPTHLIKTRGQQVTLRCSPKSGHDTVSWYQQALGQGPQFIFQYYEEEERQRGNFPDRFSGHQFPNYSSELNVNALLLGDSALYLCASSLARDRGNQPQHFGDGTRLSIL.

This clonotype was seen more than once but under ten times. The chain joins TRBV28 to TRBJ2-1; 8 bases map to TRBD2. Germline trimming cut 6 bases from V and 7 bases from J; bases unmatched to any gene: 14. This CDR3 has 16 residues. Looked up from germline, CDR1 is MDHEN and CDR2 is SYDVKM. The CDR3 sequence: CASSYGGGAGANEQFF. The CDR3 bases are TGTGCCAGCAGCTACGGAGGAGGAGCGGGAGCTAATGAGCAGTTCTTC.

The chain has TRBV7-6 and TRBJ2-3, with TRBD2 identical over 7 bases. With 1 base clipped from V and 6 bases from J, the junction kept 4 bases outside the gene matches. Germline CDR1 reads SGHVS; CDR2 reads FNYEAQ. The CDR3 contains 14 residues. The CDR3 sequence: CASSLVGLGDTQYF. The CDR3 coding sequence is TGTGCCAGCAGCTTAGTCGGACTAGGGGATACGCAGTATTTT.

V is TRBV20-1 and J is TRBJ2-1; no firm D call. This CDR3 contains 15 residues. Germline-derived CDR1 and CDR2 are DFQATT and SNEGSKA (reference sequence). The V end lost 0 bases, the J end lost 0 bases, and 9 bases lay between the germline ends. CDR3 protein: CSARDLSASYNEQFF. As DNA, the CDR3 is TGCAGTGCTAGAGATCTGAGCGCCTCCTACAATGAGCAGTTCTTC.

This chain uses TRBV20-1 with TRBJ2-1, with D tentatively TRBD1 or TRBD2 (7 bases each). V lost 7 bases to trimming and J lost 8 bases, with 15 bases between them. Looked up from germline, CDR1 is DFQATT and CDR2 is SNEGSKA (reference sequence). The CDR3 consists of 12 residues. CDR3 sequence (DNA): TGCAGTGTAACAGGGGACTATCATGAGCAGTTCTTC. This sequence encodes CSVTGDYHEQFF.